This TCR beta chain was captured in a study of identical twins' blood T cells (dated by TCRdb to the early 2010s). Broadly, across the study: Around 49 million Illumina reads were obtained across 12 libraries, of which six were alpha-chain libraries and six were beta-chain libraries. Using next-generation sequencing, the study compared the TCR alpha and beta chain repertoires of three pairs of monozygous twins to assess how genetics influences repertoire formation.

This clonotype has a handful of counts. Its specific antigen is unknown. No base quality information exists; no much larger clone differs at one position. Six healthy women forming three monozygous twin pairs were used as donors. All three twin pairs had been reared together, and it was thought likely that the same infectious agents and vaccines had been met by these twin pairs. RNA was isolated from peripheral blood mononuclear cells and used to prepare TCR cDNA libraries. Paper-wide results and their limitations: Looking at the most abundant TCRbeta clonotypes, every donor had more CDR3 sequences in common with her twin than with unrelated donors. Because the twins were raised together, environmental influences could not be ruled out as an explanation for the similarity between twins. Independent studies were stated to be required to validate the proposed role of the TCRalpha J segment in MHC recognition during thymic selection. How many CDR3 clonotypes two donors shared depended mainly on the product of their cloneset sizes, and the twins did not clearly stray from this trend. V gene usage, even among non-selected out-of-frame TCRbeta clonotypes, was reported to be markedly more similar within twin pairs than between unrelated donors.

The protocol used for the library was 5' RACE. For sequencing, an Illumina Genome Analyzer IIx was employed. To prepare the RNA-based TCR cDNA libraries, a previously described protocol was followed, with several modifications. Sample-specific barcodes were introduced on both ends of each TCR cDNA library during cDNA synthesis and amplification to prevent cross-contamination. The paper's processing steps were these. Each library contained 2.2 to 3.6 million CDR3-containing reads, and somewhere between about 85,000 and nearly 500,000 clonotypes were identified for each individual. Reads with improper barcode index combinations were discarded, and clonesets were then built for each library with the MiTCR software. While assembling CDR3 clonotypes, MiTCR filtered or rescued low-quality reads and corrected PCR and sequencing errors. Artificial out-of-frame clonotypes were mapped to in-frame sequences, with one indel allowed in the CDR3, and then removed. To measure how similar V and J gene usage was between donors, Jensen-Shannon divergence was divided by mean entropy. Clones were called with MiXCR by TCRdb after fastp trimmed the public reads at Q25, and only in-frame beta chains were retained. Every entry covers one CDR3 protein and lists the most common genes and DNA from its rows. The V and J calls and clone size are TCRdb's, not the authors'. The sample profile shows 350,000 to 450,000 distinct CDR3 sequences; roughly 28% of them were found once. The ten largest make up around 5.6% of the sample.

Sequencing was carried out using PBMCs. This TCR derives from a woman aged 18-49 years in good health.

In nucleotide form, the sequence is TGTGCCAGCTCACCACCGGGGAGCCAAAATGAAAAACTGTTTTTT. This encodes CASSPPGSQNEKLFF. The chain links TRBV18 with TRBJ1-4; the D gene cannot be resolved reliably. Inclusive of the bounding cysteine and phenylalanine, the CDR3 is 15 residues long. CDR3 DNA only is kept here, 45 bases in frame from base 1. The V and J ends are trimmed by 0 bases and 5 bases, leaving 10 bases between them. CDR1 and CDR2 were assigned from the germline V gene as KGHSH and LQKENI.